The rows below give T cell receptor beta chains drawn from one sample of a study of blood T cells in healthy people across ages. TCRdb ran MiXCR on the 5' RACE reads and lists one entry per CDR3 protein. This sample has around 870,000 distinct CDR3 sequences, with around 30% found just once. Sequenced material: blood. The receptor set was obtained from a woman aged 80 or over in good health. The CDR3 runs from the conserved cysteine through the conserved F or W. The D gene is left open where the match is weak. Only part of the rows carry a size: once, few, many, or a class if the clone is expanded.

>TRBJ2-4|TRBV20-1|many|-
CSARDYASSLGTKNIQYF
TGCAGTGCTAGAGATTACGCGAGCAGCCTAGGAACCAAAAACATTCAGTACTTC
>TRBJ1-5|TRBV12-3/TRBV12-4|-|-
CASSGDEDSQPQHF
TGTGCCAGCAGTGGGGATGAGGATAGCCAGCCCCAGCATTTT
>TRBJ1-1|TRBV29-1|few|-
CSVAGGPVNTEAFF
TGCAGCGTTGCGGGGGGCCCAGTGAACACTGAAGCTTTCTTT
>TRBJ1-1|TRBV5-6|few|TRBD1
CASSLGAGGRTEAFF
TGTGCCAGCAGCTTGGGGGCAGGGGGAAGGACTGAAGCTTTCTTT
>TRBJ1-1|TRBV5-1|many|TRBD1
CASSIPGGMNTEAFF
TGCGCCAGCAGCATCCCAGGGGGCATGAACACTGAAGCTTTCTTT
>TRBJ2-7|TRBV28|few|TRBD1
CASRLQGAITYEQYF
TGTGCCAGCAGGTTACAGGGGGCAATAACCTACGAGCAGTACTTC
>TRBJ2-1|TRBV20-1|many|-
CSARDLLGRNEQFF
TGCAGTGCTAGAGATTTACTAGGTAGGAATGAGCAGTTCTTC
>TRBJ2-7|TRBV12-3/TRBV12-4|-|-
CASSPFKRTTRGYEQYF
TGTGCCAGCAGTCCATTTAAGAGGACAACCAGAGGCTACGAGCAGTACTTC
>TRBJ2-2|TRBV7-9|-|TRBD1
CASSWVGQGPTGERFF
TGTGCCAGCAGCTGGGTTGGACAGGGTCCCACCGGGGAGCGGTTTTTT
>TRBJ2-1|TRBV12-3/TRBV12-4|-|-
CASTPVGSSYNEQFF
TGTGCCAGCACTCCTGTGGGTAGCTCCTACAATGAGCAGTTCTTC
>TRBJ2-2|TRBV7-2|-|TRBD2
CASSSSGSWTGELFF
TGTGCCAGCAGCTCTAGCGGGAGCTGGACCGGGGAGCTGTTTTTT
>TRBJ1-1|TRBV3-1|-|TRBD1
CASSRQGGLTFGAEAFF
TGTGCCAGCAGCCGTCAGGGGGGCCTAACCTTTGGGGCTGAAGCTTTCTTT
>TRBJ2-3|TRBV20-1|many|-
CSARDSRHLSGGTDTQYF
TGCAGTGCTAGAGATAGCCGACACCTATCGGGGGGCACAGATACGCAGTATTTT
>TRBJ2-1|TRBV20-1|-|TRBD2
CSVLTSGGAVPKQFF
TGCAGCGTCCTAACTAGCGGGGGGGCCGTGCCAAAGCAGTTCTTC
>TRBJ1-5|TRBV5-1|few|-
CASSIGLNQPQHF
TGCGCCAGCAGCATAGGGCTGAATCAGCCCCAGCATTTT
>TRBJ2-1|TRBV11-2|-|-
CASSLAGSYSYNEQFF
TGTGCCAGCAGCTTAGCGGGTTCCTACTCCTACAATGAGCAGTTCTTC
>TRBJ2-3|TRBV7-9|many|-
CACLLAGSTDTQYF
TGTGCCTGCCTCCTAGCTGGATCCACAGATACGCAGTATTTT